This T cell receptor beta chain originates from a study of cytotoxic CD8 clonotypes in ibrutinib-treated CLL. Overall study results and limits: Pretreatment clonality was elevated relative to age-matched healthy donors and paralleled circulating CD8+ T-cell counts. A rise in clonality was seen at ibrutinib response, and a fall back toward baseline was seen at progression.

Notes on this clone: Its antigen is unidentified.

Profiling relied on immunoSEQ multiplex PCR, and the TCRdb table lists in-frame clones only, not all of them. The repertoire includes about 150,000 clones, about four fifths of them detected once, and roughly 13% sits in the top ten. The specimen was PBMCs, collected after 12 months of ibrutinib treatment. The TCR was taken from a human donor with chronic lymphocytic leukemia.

The CDR3 reads CASSADDRVYGYTF. The CDR3, as DNA: TGTGCCAGTAGTGCCGATGACAGGGTTTATGGCTACACCTTC. The chain employs TRBV19 and TRBJ1-2, with 7 bases lining up with TRBD1. The length of the CDR3 is 14 residues. CDR1 and CDR2 (germline): LNHDA, SQIVND (reference sequence). The junction had 8 bases not matched to a gene; V was cut back by 5 bases and J by 5 bases.